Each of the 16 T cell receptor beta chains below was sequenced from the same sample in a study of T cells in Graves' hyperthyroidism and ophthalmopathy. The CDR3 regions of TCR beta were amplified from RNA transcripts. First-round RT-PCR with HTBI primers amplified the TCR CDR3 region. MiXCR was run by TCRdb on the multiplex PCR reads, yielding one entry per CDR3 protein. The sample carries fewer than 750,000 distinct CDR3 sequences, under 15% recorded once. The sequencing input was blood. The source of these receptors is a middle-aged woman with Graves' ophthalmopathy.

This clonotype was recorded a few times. The CDR3 protein is CSVGLAGGTDTQYF. CDR3 nucleotides: TGCAGCGTGGGACTAGCGGGAGGTACAGATACGCAGTATTTT. This sequence joins TRBV29-1 and TRBJ2-3; 15 nucleotides align to TRBD2. J lost 3 bases, V lost 6 bases, and 1 base had no gene match. Germline loops: CDR1 SQVTM, CDR2 ANQGSEA. This CDR3 has 14 residues.

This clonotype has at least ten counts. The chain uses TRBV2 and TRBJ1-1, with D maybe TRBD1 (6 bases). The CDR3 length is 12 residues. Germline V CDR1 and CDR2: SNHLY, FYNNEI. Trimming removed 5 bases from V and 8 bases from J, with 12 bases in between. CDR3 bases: TGTGCCAGCAGTATGACAGGTCCCGAAGCTTTCTTT. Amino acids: CASSMTGPEAFF.

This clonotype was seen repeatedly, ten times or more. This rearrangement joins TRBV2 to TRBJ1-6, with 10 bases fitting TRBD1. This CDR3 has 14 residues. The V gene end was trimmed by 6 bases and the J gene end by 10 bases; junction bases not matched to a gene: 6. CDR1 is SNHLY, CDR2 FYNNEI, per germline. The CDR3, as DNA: TGTGCCAGCAGGGCCGGGACAGGGGTCTCACCCCTCCACTTT. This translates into CASRAGTGVSPLHF.

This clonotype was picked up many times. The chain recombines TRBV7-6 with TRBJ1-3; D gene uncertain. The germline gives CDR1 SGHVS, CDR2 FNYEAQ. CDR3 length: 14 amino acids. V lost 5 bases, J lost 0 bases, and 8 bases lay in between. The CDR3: CASSPSNSGNTIYF. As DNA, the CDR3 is TGTGCCAGCAGCCCTTCGAACTCTGGAAACACCATATATTTT. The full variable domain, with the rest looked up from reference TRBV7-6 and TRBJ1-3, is GAGVSQSPRYKVTKRGQDVALRCDPISGHVSLYWYRQALGQGPEFLTYFNYEAQQDKSGLPNDRFSAERPEGSISTLTIQRTEQRDSAMYRCASSPSNSGNTIYFGEGSWLTVV.

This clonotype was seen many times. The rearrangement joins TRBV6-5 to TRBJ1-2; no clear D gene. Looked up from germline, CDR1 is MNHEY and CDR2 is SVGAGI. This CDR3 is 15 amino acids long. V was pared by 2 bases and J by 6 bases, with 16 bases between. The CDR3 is CASSYEAGQWDGYTF. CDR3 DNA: TGTGCCAGCAGTTACGAAGCGGGCCAGTGGGATGGCTACACCTTC.

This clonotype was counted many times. The CDR3 reads CASSLPPANTEAFF. CDR3 in DNA: TGTGCCAGCAGTTTACCCCCAGCGAACACTGAAGCTTTCTTT. The chain combines TRBV28 with TRBJ1-1; no firm D call. The germline V gene has CDR1 MDHEN and CDR2 SYDVKM. Trimming shortened V by 2 bases and J by 1 base, and 8 bases separated the two germline ends. The CDR3 sequence is 14 residues long.

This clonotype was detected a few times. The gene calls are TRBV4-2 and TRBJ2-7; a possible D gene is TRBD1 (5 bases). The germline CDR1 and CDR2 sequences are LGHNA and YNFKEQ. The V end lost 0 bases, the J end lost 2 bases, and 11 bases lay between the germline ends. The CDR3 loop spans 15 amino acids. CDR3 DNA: TGTGCCAGCAGCCAAGATATGGGCAGGGCCTACGAGCAGTACTTC. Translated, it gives CASSQDMGRAYEQYF.

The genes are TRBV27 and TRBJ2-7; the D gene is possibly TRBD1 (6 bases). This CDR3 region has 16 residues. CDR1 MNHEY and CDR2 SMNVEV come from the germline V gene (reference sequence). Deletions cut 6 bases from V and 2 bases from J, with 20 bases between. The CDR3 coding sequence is TGTGCCAGCAGGGACGCGGCCTCAACAGGGCCCTACGAGCAGTACTTC. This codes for CASRDAASTGPYEQYF.

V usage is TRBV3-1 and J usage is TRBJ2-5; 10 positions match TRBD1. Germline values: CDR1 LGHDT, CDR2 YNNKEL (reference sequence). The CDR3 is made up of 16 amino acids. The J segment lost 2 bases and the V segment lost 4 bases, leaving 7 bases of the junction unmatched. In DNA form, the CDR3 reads TGTGCCAGCAGCCGCGACAGGGGGCACCTACAAGAGACCCAGTACTTC. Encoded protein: CASSRDRGHLQETQYF.

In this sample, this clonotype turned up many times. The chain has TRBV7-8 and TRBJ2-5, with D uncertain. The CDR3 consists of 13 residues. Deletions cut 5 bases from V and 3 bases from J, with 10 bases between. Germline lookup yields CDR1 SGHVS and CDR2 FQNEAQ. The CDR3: CASSRHTEETQYF. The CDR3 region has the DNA TGTGCCAGCAGCCGACACACGGAAGAGACCCAGTACTTC.

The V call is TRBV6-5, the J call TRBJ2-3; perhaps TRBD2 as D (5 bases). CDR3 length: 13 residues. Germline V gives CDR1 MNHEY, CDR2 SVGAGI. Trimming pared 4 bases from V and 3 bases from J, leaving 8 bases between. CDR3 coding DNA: TGTGCCAGCAGTTCAAGGACTACAGATACGCAGTATTTT. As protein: CASSSRTTDTQYF.

As DNA, the CDR3 is TGTGCCAGCAGATACACCGGAGGAGGGACTGAAGCTTTCTTT. Amino acid sequence: CASRYTGGGTEAFF. The V call is TRBV6-2 or TRBV6-3, the J call TRBJ1-1; D is undetermined. Germline CDR1 and CDR2: MNHEY and SVGEGT. The CDR3 consists of 14 residues. Deletions cut 6 bases from V and 5 bases from J, with 16 bases between.

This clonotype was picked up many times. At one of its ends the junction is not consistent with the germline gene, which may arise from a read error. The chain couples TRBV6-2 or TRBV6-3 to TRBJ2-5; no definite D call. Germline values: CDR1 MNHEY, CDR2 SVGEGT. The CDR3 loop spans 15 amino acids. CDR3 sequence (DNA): TGTGCCAGCAGTTACTCGCTCTTTGACCAGGAGACCCAGTACTTC. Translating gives CASSYSLFDQETQYF.

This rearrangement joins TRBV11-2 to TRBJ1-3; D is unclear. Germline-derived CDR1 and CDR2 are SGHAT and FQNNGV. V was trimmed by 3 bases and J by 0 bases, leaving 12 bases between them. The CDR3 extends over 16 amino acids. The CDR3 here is CASSFTVHSSGNTIYF. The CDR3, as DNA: TGTGCCAGCAGCTTTACGGTACATAGCTCTGGAAACACCATATATTTT.

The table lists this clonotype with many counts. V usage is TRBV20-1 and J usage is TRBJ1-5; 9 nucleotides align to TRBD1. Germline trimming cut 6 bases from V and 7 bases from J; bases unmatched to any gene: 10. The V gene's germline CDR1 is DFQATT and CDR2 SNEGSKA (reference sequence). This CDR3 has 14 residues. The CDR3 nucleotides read TGCAGTGCCCAGGACAGGGGCAACGGCCAGCCCCAGCATTTT. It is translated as CSAQDRGNGQPQHF.

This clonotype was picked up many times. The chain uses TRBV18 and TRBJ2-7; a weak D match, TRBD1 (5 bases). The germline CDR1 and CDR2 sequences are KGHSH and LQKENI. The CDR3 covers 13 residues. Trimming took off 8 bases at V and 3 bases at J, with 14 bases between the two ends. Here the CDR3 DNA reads TGTGCCAGCAGTCCCCAGGGTAGCTACGAGCAGTACTTC. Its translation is CASSPQGSYEQYF.